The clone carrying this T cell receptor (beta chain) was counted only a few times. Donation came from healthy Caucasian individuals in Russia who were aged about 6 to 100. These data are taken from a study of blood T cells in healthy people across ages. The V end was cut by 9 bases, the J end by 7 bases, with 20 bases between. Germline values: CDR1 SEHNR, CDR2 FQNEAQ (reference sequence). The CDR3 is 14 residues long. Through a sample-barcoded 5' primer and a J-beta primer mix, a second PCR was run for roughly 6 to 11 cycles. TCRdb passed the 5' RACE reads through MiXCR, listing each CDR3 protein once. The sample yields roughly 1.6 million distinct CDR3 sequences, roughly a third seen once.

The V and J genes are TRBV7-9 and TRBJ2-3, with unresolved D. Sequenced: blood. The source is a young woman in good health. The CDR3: CARGDPDTPNTQYF. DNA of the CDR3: TGTGCCAGGGGCGACCCGGATACACCTAATACGCAGTATTTT.